This TCR beta chain was retrieved from a study of blood T cell repertoires in COVID-19 (dated by TCRdb to between 2020 and 2021). The study in broad terms: Samples from collaborators originated in the United States, Italy and Spain and spanned both the acute and convalescent phases of COVID-19. The repertoires were released in a freely available public database intended as a resource for research on the immune response to SARS-CoV-2. HLA class I and class II types, where available, came from metadata supplied by the sample provider rather than from assay-based typing. The prospective study material was composed of cDNA or gDNA derived from T cells, B-cell-depleted T cells, or PBMCs. Samples were obtained from the ongoing ImmuneRACE study (first 160 participants) and from over 1,000 subjects provided by 6 global collaborators. Nearly every sample came with metadata listing a de-identified subject ID, COVID-19 status, age in years and sex. The dataset comprised deeply sampled blood TCRbeta repertoires from subjects exposed to, actively infected with, or recovered from COVID-19. Overall results and qualifications from the work: How much clinical and demographic metadata was included differed by source and by participant, and the metadata was provided uncurated.

Remarks on this clone: Its recognized antigen is unknown. Per-base quality was not reported, and no clone a single base away is much larger than it.

The collaborating institutions used their own protocols to collect whole blood in K2EDTA tubes. Collaborator samples were shipped for TCRbeta analysis as frozen whole blood, isolated PBMCs, or DNA extracted from either sample type. The immunoSEQ Assay, a bias-controlled multiplex PCR, was used to amplify TCRbeta CDR3 regions from genomic DNA. The source study handled its data this way. Within the assay, amplification of reference gene primers was used to estimate how many nucleated cells each sample contained. Sequence reads were collapsed and filtered to measure the absolute abundance of every unique TCRbeta CDR3 rearrangement. For each sample, productive Simpson clonality was calculated by taking the square root of Simpson's diversity index across productive rearrangements. Not all clones reach the TCRdb copy of this immuneACCESS table, which keeps in-frame sequences only. Checked studies attribute under half of the gap to unresolved V genes and leave the rest unexplained. V, J and clone size are taken as reported in that table, and D and trimming were inferred from the DNA itself. A total of approximately 180,000 clones appear in this sample, over 75% of them only once. Around 0.53% of the sample lies in the top ten.

The germline V gene sets CDR1 to MNHNS and CDR2 to SASEGT. The CDR3 spans 13 residues, from the cysteine through the phenylalanine. Just the 39-base CDR3 DNA is kept, in frame starting at base 1. Trimming removed 2 bases from V and 1 base from J, leaving 5 bases between the germline ends. This sequence uses TRBV6-1 and TRBJ1-1; the D gene is not confidently resolved. This receptor was obtained from a man aged 45-65 years with acute or convalescent COVID-19. Sequencing input: peripheral blood. CDR3 loop: CASSERGNTEAFF. The DNA reads TGTGCCAGCAGTGAACGCGGGAACACTGAAGCTTTCTTT.